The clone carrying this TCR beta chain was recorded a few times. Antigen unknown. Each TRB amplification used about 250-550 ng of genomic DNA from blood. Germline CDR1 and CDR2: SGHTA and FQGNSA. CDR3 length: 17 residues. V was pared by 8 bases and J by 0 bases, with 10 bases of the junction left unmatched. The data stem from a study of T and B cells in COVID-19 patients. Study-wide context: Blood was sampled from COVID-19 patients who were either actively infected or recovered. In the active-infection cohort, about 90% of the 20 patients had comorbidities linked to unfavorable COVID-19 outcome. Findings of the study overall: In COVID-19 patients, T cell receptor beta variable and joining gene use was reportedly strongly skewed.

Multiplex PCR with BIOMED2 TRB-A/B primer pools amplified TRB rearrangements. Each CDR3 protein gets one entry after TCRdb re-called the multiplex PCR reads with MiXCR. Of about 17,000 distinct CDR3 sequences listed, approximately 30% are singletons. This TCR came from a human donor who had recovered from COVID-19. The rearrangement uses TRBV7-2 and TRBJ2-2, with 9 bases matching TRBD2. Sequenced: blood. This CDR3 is CASASSGGPTNTGELFF. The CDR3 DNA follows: TGTGCCAGCGCGAGTAGCGGGGGCCCAACGAACACCGGGGAGCTGTTTTTT.